Below, 5 T cell receptor beta chains from the same sample are listed, as sequenced in a study of response to subunit inactivated influenza vaccine listed by TCRdb under 2018. The protocol used for the library was RT-PCR. Instrument used: Illumina HiSeq 2500. TCRdb applied fastp at Q25 and MiXCR to the public reads, then kept only in-frame beta chains. Rows matching on CDR3 protein sequence are summarized as one entry with the most common DNA and genes. This sample is represented by hundreds of thousands of distinct CDR3 sequences; around 15% of them were singletons. Less than 9% of the sample is taken by the ten largest. The specimen was PBMCs from blood, collected 14 days before vaccination. Receptor source: a man aged 50 to 59 who received an inactivated influenza vaccine. Donor details come from another sample of the same person, matched by shared clones.

The chain couples TRBV6-1 to TRBJ2-2; 7 positions match TRBD1. In germline, CDR1 is MNHNS, CDR2 SASEGT. CDR3 length equals 15 residues. Trimming at V came to 4 bases and at J to 4 bases, leaving 6 bases not matched to a gene. The CDR3 spells CASSGTGWSTGELFF. DNA of the CDR3: TGTGCCAGCAGTGGGACAGGATGGAGCACCGGGGAGCTGTTTTTT.

This chain joins TRBV5-1 and TRBJ2-7; D remains ambiguous. CDR1 and CDR2 from the germline V gene are SGHRS and YFSETQ. The germline V and J ends were trimmed by 5 bases and 3 bases, with 21 bases remaining between them. This CDR3 is built from 16 residues. The DNA for the CDR3 is TGCGCCAGCAGTCCGTACGTAGACTTACTAAACTACGAGCAGTACTTC. This gives the protein CASSPYVDLLNYEQYF.

This clonotype was counted between two and nine times. The chain combines TRBV20-1 with TRBJ1-5, with D maybe TRBD1 (6 bases). Germline V lookup: CDR1 DFQATT, CDR2 SNEGSKA (reference sequence). This CDR3 is built from 15 residues. Deletions cut 1 base from V and 1 base from J, with 11 bases between. CDR3 protein: CSARVLDSSNQPQHF. The DNA of the CDR3 is TGCAGTGCTAGAGTCCTGGACAGCAGCAATCAGCCCCAGCATTTT.

This clonotype appeared a few times. The rearrangement links TRBV5-1 to TRBJ2-3; 7 bases agree with TRBD2. Germline V gene data show CDR1 as SGHRS and CDR2 as YFSETQ. The CDR3 is 15 amino acids. V was clipped by 5 bases and J by 2 bases; unmatched bases: 8. This CDR3 is CASRPSGANTDTQYF. The CDR3 coding sequence is TGCGCCAGCAGACCAAGCGGGGCAAACACAGATACGCAGTATTTT.

This clonotype was observed a handful of times. The rearrangement links TRBV19 to TRBJ2-3; 9 positions match TRBD2. Germline CDR1 reads LNHDA; CDR2 reads SQIVND (reference sequence). This CDR3 contains 16 residues. V lost 5 bases and J lost 4; bases outside the gene matches: 10. CDR3 in DNA: TGTGCCAGTAGTCCTCGAAGGCGCGGGAGGGCAGATACGCAGTATTTT. This codes for CASSPRRRGRADTQYF.